This entry lists 16 T cell receptor beta chains sequenced from one sample in a study of shared clonotypes between healthy human individuals. Clones were sequenced by immunoSEQ multiplex PCR, and TCRdb holds only the in-frame ones, with some missing. The sample has some 1 million clones, about 77% seen once; the top ten hold roughly 1.5%. The sequenced sample consisted of memory CD4+ T cells sorted from blood. Subset in this sample: CD45RA-negative fraction. Receptors were obtained from a man aged 18 to 29 in good health.

This clone was detected a few times. This chain uses TRBV29-1 with TRBJ1-2; 7 bases are shared with TRBD1. This CDR3 contains 11 residues. V shed 6 bases and J 6 bases; nucleotides not matched to a gene: 4. Germline V gene lookup returns CDR1 SQVTM and CDR2 ANQGSEA. This CDR3 is CSVLGTDGYTF. The CDR3 nucleotides read TGCAGCGTCCTAGGGACAGATGGCTACACCTTC.

As for this clone: One junction end does not reproduce the germline sequence, and a read error may be involved. The V and J genes are TRBV6-6 and TRBJ1-2; TRBD1 is a possible D gene (5 bases). The CDR3 runs to 15 residues. Germline V CDR1 and CDR2: MNHNY, SVGAGI (reference sequence). CDR3 protein: CASSYVFRVKIEYYF. CDR3 sequence (DNA): TGTGCCAGCAGTTACGTATTCAGGGTGAAAATTGAGTACTACTTC.

This clone was found once. This rearrangement joins TRBV5-1 to TRBJ2-7; 7 bases line up with TRBD2. Trimming removed 3 bases from V and 2 bases from J; junction bases left unmatched: 5. This CDR3 comprises 14 residues. CDR1 is SGHRS and CDR2 is YFSETQ in the germline V gene. This chain's CDR3 is CASSSTSATYEQYF. DNA for the CDR3: TGCGCCAGCAGCTCAACTAGCGCTACCTACGAGCAGTACTTC.

The J gene is TRBJ2-1, the V gene TRBV6-6; TRBD2 matches at 7 bases. The CDR3 covers 16 residues. V was clipped by 7 bases and J by 0 bases; unmatched bases: 9. Germline V gene data show CDR1 as MNHNY and CDR2 as SVGAGI (reference sequence). The CDR3 region is CASTITSVSSYNEQFF. CDR3 nucleotides: TGTGCCAGCACCATCACTAGCGTCTCCTCCTACAATGAGCAGTTCTTC.

V is TRBV6-1 and J is TRBJ1-2; 8 nucleotides agree with TRBD1. J gave up 5 bases and V 2 bases, and 7 bases lay outside the gene matches. The CDR3 has 15 residues. The germline V gene has CDR1 MNHNS and CDR2 SASEGT. CDR3 coding DNA: TGTGCCAGCAGTGAAAGCCCAGGGGGCGCATATGGCTACACCTTC. As protein: CASSESPGGAYGYTF.

CDR3 amino acids: CASSIRGATEDGYTF. The CDR3 coding sequence is TGCGCCAGCAGCATCCGAGGGGCAACAGAGGATGGCTACACCTTC. V usage is TRBV5-1 and J usage is TRBJ1-2, with D possibly being TRBD1 (5 bases). V lost 4 bases, J lost 6 bases, and 19 bases lay in between. Germline loops: CDR1 SGHRS, CDR2 YFSETQ. CDR3 length: 15 residues. The variable domain in full, with the rest retrieved from reference TRBV5-1 and TRBJ1-2, is KAGVTQTPRYLIKTRGQQVTLSCSPISGHRSVSWYQQTPGQGLQFLFEYFSETQRNKGNFPGRFSGRQFSNSRSEMNVSTLELGDSALYLCASSIRGATEDGYTFGSGTRLTVV.

Note on this clone: Distinct nucleotide sequences in the sample also encode this CDR3. The gene calls are TRBV6-5 and TRBJ2-3; D remains ambiguous. Trimming left V 3 bases short and J 0 bases short, with 4 bases between. Germline V gives CDR1 MNHEY, CDR2 SVGAGI. This CDR3 spans 13 amino acids. CDR3 loop: CASSYSSTDTQYF. Here the CDR3 DNA reads TGTGCCAGCAGTTATTCTAGCACAGATACGCAGTATTTT.

The chain has TRBV7-9 and TRBJ1-3; D perhaps matches TRBD1 (5 bases). Germline V gene lookup returns CDR1 SEHNR and CDR2 FQNEAQ (reference sequence). Trimming left V 4 bases short and J 0 bases short, with 13 bases between. The CDR3 has 16 residues. CDR3 loop: CASSSRQTSSGNTIYF. Written as DNA, the CDR3 is TGTGCCAGCAGCTCCAGACAGACCTCCTCTGGAAACACCATATATTTT. The variable domain in full, completed from reference TRBV7-9 and TRBJ1-3, reads DTGVSQNPRHKITKRGQNVTFRCDPISEHNRLYWYRQTLGQGPEFLTYFQNEAQLEKSRLLSDRFSAERPKGSFSTLEIQRTEQGDSAMYLCASSSRQTSSGNTIYFGEGSWLTVV.

The J gene is TRBJ1-4, the V gene TRBV5-1, with 7 nucleotides matching TRBD1. CDR3 length: 15 amino acids. The J segment lost 7 bases and the V segment lost 2 bases, leaving 8 bases of the junction unmatched. Per the germline V gene, CDR1 is SGHRS and CDR2 is YFSETQ. The CDR3 nucleotides are TGCGCCAGCAGCTTACCCCCAGGGGGAAGTGAAAAACTGTTTTTT. Its translation is CASSLPPGGSEKLFF.

V gene TRBV30 combines with J gene TRBJ1-2; TRBD1 agrees at 10 bases. Germline loops: CDR1 GTSNPN, CDR2 SVGIG (reference sequence). The CDR3 has 13 residues. The J segment lost 2 bases and the V segment lost 3 bases, leaving 0 bases of the junction unmatched. The CDR3 is CAWRGQGNYGYTF. DNA for the CDR3: TGTGCCTGGAGGGGACAGGGGAACTATGGCTACACCTTC.

This clone was counted many times. The CDR3 is CASSYGGQLGNEQFF. CDR3 nucleotides: TGTGCCAGCAGCTATGGAGGGCAGTTAGGGAATGAGCAGTTCTTC. The chain has TRBV7-2 and TRBJ2-1; perhaps TRBD2 as D (6 bases). Germline CDR1 reads SGHTA; CDR2 reads FQGNSA. The CDR3 has 15 amino acids. V lost 4 bases and J lost 7, with 17 bases in between.

About this clone itself: A much larger clone lies one base from this, so it may be a read error. This CDR3 is also generated by other DNA sequences in the sample. The chain employs TRBV30 and TRBJ2-4; D is perhaps TRBD1 or TRBD2 (5 bases each). V was shortened by 5 bases and J by 3 bases, with 17 bases between the two germline ends. CDR3 size: 15 residues. The germline gives CDR1 GTSNPN, CDR2 SVGIG (reference sequence). The CDR3: CAWGTGRVVKNIQYF. The CDR3 DNA sequence: TGTGCCTGGGGGACGGGTCGGGTGGTCAAAAACATTCAGTACTTC.

This rearrangement joins TRBV11-3 to TRBJ2-1; 8 positions agree with TRBD2. The CDR3 runs to 16 residues. The junction had 6 bases not matched to a gene; V was cut back by 0 bases and J by 5 bases. Germline loops: CDR1 SGHNT, CDR2 YENEEA. CDR3 DNA: TGTGCCAGCAGCTTAGAGGGCGGGAGGTCTAACAATGAGCAGTTCTTC. This gives the protein CASSLEGGRSNNEQFF.

This clone has a handful of counts. The chain is built from TRBV29-1 and TRBJ1-1, with D unresolved. The CDR3 runs 10 residues. The ends were cut back, 2 bases at V and 8 bases at J, with 6 bases in the middle. The V gene's germline CDR1 is SQVTM and CDR2 ANQGSEA. In DNA form, the CDR3 reads TGCAGCGTTGAACTGGGAGAAGCTTTCTTT. It codes for CSVELGEAFF.

The CDR3 reads CASSAGDQETQYF. CDR3 sequence (DNA): TGTGCCAGCAGCGCGGGGGACCAAGAGACCCAGTACTTC. V and J are TRBV7-8 and TRBJ2-5; 7 positions agree with TRBD2. Germline-derived CDR1 and CDR2 are SGHVS and FQNEAQ. The CDR3 has 13 amino acids. The V and J ends lost 5 bases and 0 bases, in that order; junction bases with no gene match: 0.

On this clone itself: The identical CDR3 is also encoded by other nucleotide sequences in the sample. The rearrangement joins TRBV9 to TRBJ1-5; D is undetermined. Germline CDR1 SGDLS, CDR2 YYNGEE. The CDR3 is 14 amino acids. With 0 bases removed from V and 3 bases from J, the gap between germline ends came to 7 bases. The DNA of the CDR3 is TGTGCCAGCAGCGTAGGAGGGTCCAATCAGCCCCAGCATTTT. It yields the protein CASSVGGSNQPQHF. Using reference TRBV9 and TRBJ1-5 for the parts outside the CDR3, the full variable domain is DSGVTQTPKHLITATGQRVTLRCSPRSGDLSVYWYQQSLDQGLQFLIQYYNGEERAKGNILERFSAQQFPDLHSELNLSSLELGDSALYFCASSVGGSNQPQHFGDGTRLSIL.